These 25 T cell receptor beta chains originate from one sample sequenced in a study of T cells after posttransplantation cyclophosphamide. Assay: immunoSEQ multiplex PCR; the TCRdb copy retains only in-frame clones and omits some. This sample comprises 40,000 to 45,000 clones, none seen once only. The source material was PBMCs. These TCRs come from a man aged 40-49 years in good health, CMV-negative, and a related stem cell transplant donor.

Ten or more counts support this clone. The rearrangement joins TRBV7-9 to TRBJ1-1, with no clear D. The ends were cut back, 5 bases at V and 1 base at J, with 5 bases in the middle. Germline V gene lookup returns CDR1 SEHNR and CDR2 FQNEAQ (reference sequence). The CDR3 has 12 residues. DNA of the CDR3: TGTGCCAGCAGCCGCGCGAACACTGAAGCTTTCTTT. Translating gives CASSRANTEAFF. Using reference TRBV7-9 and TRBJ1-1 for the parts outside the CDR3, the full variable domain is DTGVSQNPRHKITKRGQNVTFRCDPISEHNRLYWYRQTLGQGPEFLTYFQNEAQLEKSRLLSDRFSAERPKGSFSTLEIQRTEQGDSAMYLCASSRANTEAFFGQGTRLTVV.

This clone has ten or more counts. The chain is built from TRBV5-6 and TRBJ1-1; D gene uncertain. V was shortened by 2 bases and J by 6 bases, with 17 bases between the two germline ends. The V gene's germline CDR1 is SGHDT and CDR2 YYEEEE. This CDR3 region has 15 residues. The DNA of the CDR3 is TGTGCCAGCAGCTTCCAACCTCTCGGAGGACCTGAAGCTTTCTTT. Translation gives CASSFQPLGGPEAFF.

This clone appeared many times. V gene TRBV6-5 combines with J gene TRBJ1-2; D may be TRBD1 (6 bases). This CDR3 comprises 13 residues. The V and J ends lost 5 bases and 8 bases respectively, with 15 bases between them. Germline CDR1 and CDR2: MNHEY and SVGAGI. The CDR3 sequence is CASSRDTGFGYTF. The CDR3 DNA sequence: TGTGCCAGCAGTAGGGACACAGGATTCGGCTACACCTTC.

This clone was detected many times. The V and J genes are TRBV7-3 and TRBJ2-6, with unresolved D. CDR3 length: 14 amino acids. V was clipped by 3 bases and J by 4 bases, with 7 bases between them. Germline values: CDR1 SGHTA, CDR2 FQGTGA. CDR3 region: CASSFQSGANVLTF. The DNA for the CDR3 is TGTGCCAGCAGCTTTCAATCCGGGGCCAACGTCCTGACTTTC.

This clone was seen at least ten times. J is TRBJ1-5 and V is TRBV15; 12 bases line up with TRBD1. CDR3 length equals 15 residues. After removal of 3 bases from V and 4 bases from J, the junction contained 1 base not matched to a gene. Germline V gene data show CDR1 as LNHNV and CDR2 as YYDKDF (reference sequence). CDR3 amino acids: CATSRGQGANQPQHF. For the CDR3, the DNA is TGTGCCACCAGCAGGGGACAGGGGGCGAATCAGCCCCAGCATTTT.

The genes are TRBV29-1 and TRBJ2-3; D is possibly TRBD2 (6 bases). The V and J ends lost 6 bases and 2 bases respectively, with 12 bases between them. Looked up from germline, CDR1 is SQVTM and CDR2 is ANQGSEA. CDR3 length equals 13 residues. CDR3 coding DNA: TGCAGCGTGGCGGGACCTGCCACAGATACGCAGTATTTT. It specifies CSVAGPATDTQYF.

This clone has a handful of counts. The CDR3 DNA reads as TGTGCCAGCAGTGAATGGGAGTGGGGAGCCAAAAACATTCAGTACTTC. Translation gives CASSEWEWGAKNIQYF. The V call is TRBV6-1, the J call TRBJ2-4; the D gene is possibly TRBD2 (5 bases). Trimming pared 2 bases from V and 0 bases from J, leaving 11 bases between. Germline V lookup: CDR1 MNHNS, CDR2 SASEGT. The CDR3 spans 16 residues.

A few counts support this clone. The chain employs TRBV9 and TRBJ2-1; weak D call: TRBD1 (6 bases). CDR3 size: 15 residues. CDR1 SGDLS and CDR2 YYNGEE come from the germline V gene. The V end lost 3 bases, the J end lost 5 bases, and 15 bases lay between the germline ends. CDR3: CASSADRYTHNEQFF. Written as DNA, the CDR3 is TGTGCCAGCAGCGCCGACAGGTACACACACAATGAGCAGTTCTTC.

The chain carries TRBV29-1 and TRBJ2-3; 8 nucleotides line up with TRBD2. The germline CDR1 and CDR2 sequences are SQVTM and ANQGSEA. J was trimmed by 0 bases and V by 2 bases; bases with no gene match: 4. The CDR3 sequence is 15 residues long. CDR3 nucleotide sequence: TGCAGCGTTGAAAGACTAGCGAAAAGCACAGATACGCAGTATTTT. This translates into CSVERLAKSTDTQYF.

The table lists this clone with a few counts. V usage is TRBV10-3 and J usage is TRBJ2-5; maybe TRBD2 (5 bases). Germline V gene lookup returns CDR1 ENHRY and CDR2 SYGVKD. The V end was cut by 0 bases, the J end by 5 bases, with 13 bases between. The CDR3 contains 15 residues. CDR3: CAISESTQLGETQYF. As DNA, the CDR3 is TGTGCCATCAGTGAGTCGACCCAACTAGGCGAGACCCAGTACTTC.

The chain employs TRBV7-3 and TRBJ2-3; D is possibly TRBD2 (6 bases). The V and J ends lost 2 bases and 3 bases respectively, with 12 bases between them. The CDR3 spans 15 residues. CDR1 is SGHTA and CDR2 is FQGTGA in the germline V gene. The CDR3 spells CASSLLASGTDTQYF. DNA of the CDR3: TGTGCCAGCAGCTTACTAGCGAGCGGTACAGATACGCAGTATTTT.

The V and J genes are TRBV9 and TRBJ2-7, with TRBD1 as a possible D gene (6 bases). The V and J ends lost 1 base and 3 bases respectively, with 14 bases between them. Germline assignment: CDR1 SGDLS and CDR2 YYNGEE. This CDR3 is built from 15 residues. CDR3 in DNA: TGTGCCAGCAGCGTATCACAGGGAAGGGGCTACGAGCAGTACTTC. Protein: CASSVSQGRGYEQYF.

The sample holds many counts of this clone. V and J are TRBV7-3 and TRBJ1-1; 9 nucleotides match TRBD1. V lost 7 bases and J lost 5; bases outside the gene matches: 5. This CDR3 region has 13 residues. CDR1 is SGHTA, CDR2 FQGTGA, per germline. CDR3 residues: CASTIDRGTEAFF. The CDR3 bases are TGTGCCAGCACTATCGACAGGGGGACTGAAGCTTTCTTT.

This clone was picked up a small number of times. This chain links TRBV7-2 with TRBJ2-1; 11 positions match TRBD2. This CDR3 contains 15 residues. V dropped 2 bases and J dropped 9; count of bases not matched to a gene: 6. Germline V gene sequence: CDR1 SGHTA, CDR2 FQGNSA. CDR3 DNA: TGTGCCAGCAGCTTAACTAGCGGGAGCCCGAGTGAGCAGTTCTTC. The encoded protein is CASSLTSGSPSEQFF. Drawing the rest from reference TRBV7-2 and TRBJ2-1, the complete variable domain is GAGVSQSPSNKVTEKGKDVELRCDPISGHTALYWYRQSLGQGLEFLIYFQGNSAPDKSGLPSDRFSAERTGGSVSTLTIQRTQQEDSAVYLCASSLTSGSPSEQFFGPGTRLTVL.

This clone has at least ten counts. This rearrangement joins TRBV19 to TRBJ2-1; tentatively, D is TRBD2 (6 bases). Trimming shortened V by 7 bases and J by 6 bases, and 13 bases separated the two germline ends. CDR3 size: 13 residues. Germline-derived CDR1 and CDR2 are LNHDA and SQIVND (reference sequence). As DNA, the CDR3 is TGTGCCAGTAACACCGGGACTGGCAATGAGCAGTTCTTC. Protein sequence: CASNTGTGNEQFF.

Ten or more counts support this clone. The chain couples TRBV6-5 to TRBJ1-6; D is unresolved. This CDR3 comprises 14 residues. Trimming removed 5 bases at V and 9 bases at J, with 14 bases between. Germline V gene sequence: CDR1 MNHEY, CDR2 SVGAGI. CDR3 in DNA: TGTGCCAGCAGTGAGCGGTTTAGCGGTTCACCCCTCCACTTT. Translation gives CASSERFSGSPLHF.

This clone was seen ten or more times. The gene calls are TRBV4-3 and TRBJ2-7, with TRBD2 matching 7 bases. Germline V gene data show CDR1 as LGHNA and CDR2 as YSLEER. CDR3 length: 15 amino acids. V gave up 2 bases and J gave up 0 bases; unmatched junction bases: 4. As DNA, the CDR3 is TGCGCCAGCAGCCAAACGGGGACTAACTCCTACGAGCAGTACGTC. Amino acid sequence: CASSQTGTNSYEQYV.

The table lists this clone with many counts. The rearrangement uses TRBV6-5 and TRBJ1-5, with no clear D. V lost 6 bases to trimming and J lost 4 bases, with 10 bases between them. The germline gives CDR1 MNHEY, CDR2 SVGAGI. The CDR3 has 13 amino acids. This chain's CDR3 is CASSSTVNQPQHF. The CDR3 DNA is TGTGCCAGCAGCTCCACAGTAAATCAGCCCCAGCATTTT.

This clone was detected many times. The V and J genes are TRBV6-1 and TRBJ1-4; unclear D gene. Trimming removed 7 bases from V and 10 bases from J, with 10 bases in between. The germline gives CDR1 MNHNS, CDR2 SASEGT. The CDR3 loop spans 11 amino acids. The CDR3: CASNEAAKLFF. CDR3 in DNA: TGTGCCAGCAACGAGGCAGCAAAACTGTTTTTT.

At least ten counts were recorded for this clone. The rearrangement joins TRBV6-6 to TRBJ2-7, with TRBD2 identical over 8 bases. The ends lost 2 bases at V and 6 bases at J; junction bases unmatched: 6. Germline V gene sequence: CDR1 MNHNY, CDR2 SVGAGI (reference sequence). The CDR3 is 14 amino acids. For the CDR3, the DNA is TGTGCCAGCAGTTACACCGGACTAGCAAGCGAGCAGTACGTC. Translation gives CASSYTGLASEQYV.

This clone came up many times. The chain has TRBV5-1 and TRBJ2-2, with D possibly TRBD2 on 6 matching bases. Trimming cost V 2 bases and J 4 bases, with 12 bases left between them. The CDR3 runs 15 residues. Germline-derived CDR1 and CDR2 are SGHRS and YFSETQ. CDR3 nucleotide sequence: TGCGCCAGCAGCTTAGCTGGGGGAGGCACCGGGGAGCTGTTTTTT. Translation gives CASSLAGGGTGELFF.

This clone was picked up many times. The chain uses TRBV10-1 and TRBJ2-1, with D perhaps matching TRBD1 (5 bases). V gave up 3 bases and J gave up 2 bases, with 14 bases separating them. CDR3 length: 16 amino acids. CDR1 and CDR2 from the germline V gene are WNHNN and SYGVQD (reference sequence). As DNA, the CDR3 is TGCGCCAGCAGTGATAGGACACTCTTTACCTACAATGAGCAGTTCTTC. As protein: CASSDRTLFTYNEQFF.

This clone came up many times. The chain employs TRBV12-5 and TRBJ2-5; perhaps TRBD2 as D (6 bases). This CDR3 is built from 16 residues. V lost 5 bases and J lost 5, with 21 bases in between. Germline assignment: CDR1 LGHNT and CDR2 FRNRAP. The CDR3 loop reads CASGLGAGVGKETQYF. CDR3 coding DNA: TGTGCTAGTGGTCTCGGAGCGGGTGTGGGTAAGGAGACCCAGTACTTC.

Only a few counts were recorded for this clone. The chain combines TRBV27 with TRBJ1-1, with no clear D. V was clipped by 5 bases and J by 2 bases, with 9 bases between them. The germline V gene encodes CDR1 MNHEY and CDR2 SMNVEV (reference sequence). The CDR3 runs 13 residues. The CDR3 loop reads CASSTRTNTEAFF. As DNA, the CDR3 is TGTGCCAGCAGTACCCGAACAAACACTGAAGCTTTCTTT.

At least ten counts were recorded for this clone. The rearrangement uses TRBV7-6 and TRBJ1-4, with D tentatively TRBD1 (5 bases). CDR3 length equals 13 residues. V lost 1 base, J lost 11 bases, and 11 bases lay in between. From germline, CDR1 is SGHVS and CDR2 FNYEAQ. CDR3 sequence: CASSLGQNPKLFF. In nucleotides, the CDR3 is TGTGCCAGCAGCTTAGGACAGAACCCGAAACTGTTTTTT. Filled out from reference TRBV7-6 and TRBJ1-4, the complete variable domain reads GAGVSQSPRYKVTKRGQDVALRCDPISGHVSLYWYRQALGQGPEFLTYFNYEAQQDKSGLPNDRFSAERPEGSISTLTIQRTEQRDSAMYRCASSLGQNPKLFFGSGTQLSVL.